Sequencing of this T cell receptor beta chain was carried out in a study of blood T cell repertoires in COVID-19. On the study more broadly: PBMCs, B-cell-depleted T cells, or T cells provided the cDNA or gDNA that made up the material.

As processed by the authors: Reference gene primer amplification gave nucleated cell count estimates. Some clones are missing from TCRdb's copy, which holds only in-frame ones; the method was immunoSEQ multiplex PCR. V, J and clone size are taken as reported in that table, and D and trimming were inferred from the DNA itself. The sample yields about 180,000 clones, about four fifths seen once. The CDR3 is 16 amino acids. The V end was cut by 3 bases, the J end by 6 bases, with 20 bases between. Germline CDR1 SGHVS, CDR2 FQNEAQ. The material sequenced was peripheral blood. This TCR derives from a human donor in a cohort sampled during active COVID-19. The chain is built from TRBV7-8 and TRBJ1-1; D is perhaps TRBD1 (5 bases). The CDR3 reads CASSFTGGARGAEAFF. In nucleotides, the CDR3 is TGTGCCAGCAGCTTCACAGGTGGAGCAAGGGGTGCTGAAGCTTTCTTT.